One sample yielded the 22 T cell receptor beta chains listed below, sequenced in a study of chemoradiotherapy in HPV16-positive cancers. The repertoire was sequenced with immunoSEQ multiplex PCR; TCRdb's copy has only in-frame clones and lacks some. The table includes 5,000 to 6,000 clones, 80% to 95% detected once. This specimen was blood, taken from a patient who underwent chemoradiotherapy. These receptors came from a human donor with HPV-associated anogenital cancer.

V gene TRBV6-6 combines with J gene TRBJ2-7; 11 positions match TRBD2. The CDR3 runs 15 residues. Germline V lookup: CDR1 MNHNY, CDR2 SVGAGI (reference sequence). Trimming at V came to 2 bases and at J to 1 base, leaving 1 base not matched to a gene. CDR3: CASSYRLAGSYEQYF. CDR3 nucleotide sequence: TGTGCCAGCAGTTACAGACTAGCGGGATCCTACGAGCAGTACTTC.

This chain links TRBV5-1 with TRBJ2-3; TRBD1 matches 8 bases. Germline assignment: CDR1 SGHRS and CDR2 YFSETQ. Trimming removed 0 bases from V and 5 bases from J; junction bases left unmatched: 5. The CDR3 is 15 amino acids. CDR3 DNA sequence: TGCGCCAGCAGCTTGGCCAGGGGGCGTGGAGATACGCAGTATTTT. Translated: CASSLARGRGDTQYF.

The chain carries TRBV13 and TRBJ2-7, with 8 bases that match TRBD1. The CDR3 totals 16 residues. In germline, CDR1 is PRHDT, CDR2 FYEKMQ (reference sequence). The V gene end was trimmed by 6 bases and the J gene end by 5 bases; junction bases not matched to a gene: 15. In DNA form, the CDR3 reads TGTGCCAGCAGAATCGCGTCCCGCAGGGGGCGCGACGAGCAGTACTTC. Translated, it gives CASRIASRRGRDEQYF.

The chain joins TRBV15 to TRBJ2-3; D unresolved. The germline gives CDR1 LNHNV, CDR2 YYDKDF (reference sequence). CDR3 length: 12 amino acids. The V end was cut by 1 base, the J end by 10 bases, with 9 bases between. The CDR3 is CATSRVQQAQYF. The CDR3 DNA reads TGTGCCACCAGCAGAGTCCAGCAGGCGCAGTATTTT.

The CDR3 is CASTQLGSPGYTF. CDR3 coding DNA: TGTGCCAGCACCCAACTGGGGTCCCCCGGCTACACCTTC. The genes are TRBV7-2 and TRBJ1-2; no reliable D call. The germline V gene has CDR1 SGHTA and CDR2 FQGNSA. The V gene lost 7 bases and the J gene lost 8 bases, with 17 bases spanning the gap. The length of the CDR3 is 13 residues.

CDR3 in DNA: TGTGCCAGCAGCTTAAGCGGGACAGGGTACAATCAGCCCCAGCATTTT. Translation gives CASSLSGTGYNQPQHF. The gene calls are TRBV11-2 and TRBJ1-5, with TRBD1 identical over 9 bases. Germline loops: CDR1 SGHAT, CDR2 FQNNGV. The J segment lost 3 bases and the V segment lost 2 bases, leaving 5 bases of the junction unmatched. The CDR3 contains 16 residues.

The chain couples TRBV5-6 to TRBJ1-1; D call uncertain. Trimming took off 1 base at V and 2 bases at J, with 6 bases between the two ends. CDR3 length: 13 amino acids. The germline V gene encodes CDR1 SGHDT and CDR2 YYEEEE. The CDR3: CASSLWANTEAFF. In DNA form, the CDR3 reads TGTGCCAGCAGCTTGTGGGCTAACACTGAAGCTTTCTTT.

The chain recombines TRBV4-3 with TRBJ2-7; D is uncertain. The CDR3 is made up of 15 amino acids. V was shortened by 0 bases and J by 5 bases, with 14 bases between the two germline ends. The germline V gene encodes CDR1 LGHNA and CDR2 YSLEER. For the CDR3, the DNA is TGCGCCAGCAGCCAAGAAAGGTCTGGTGGTGACGAGCAGTACTTC. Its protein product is CASSQERSGGDEQYF.

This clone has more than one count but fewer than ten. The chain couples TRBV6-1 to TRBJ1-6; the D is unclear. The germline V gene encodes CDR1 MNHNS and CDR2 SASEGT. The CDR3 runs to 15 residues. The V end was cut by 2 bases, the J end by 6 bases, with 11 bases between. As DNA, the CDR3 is TGTGCCAGCAGTGAATGGTGGGGAGGTAATTCACCCCTCCACTTT. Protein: CASSEWWGGNSPLHF.

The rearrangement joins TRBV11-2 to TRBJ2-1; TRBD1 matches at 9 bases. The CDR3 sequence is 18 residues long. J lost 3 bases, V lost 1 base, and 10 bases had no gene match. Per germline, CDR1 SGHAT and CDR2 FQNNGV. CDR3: CASSLGPDRGWFYNEQFF. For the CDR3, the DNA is TGTGCCAGCAGCTTAGGGCCGGACAGGGGATGGTTCTACAATGAGCAGTTCTTC. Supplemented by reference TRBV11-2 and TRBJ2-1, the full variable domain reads EAGVAQSPRYKIIEKRQSVAFWCNPISGHATLYWYQQILGQGPKLLIQFQNNGVVDDSQLPKDRFSAERLKGVDSTLKIQPAKLEDSAVYLCASSLGPDRGWFYNEQFFGPGTRLTVL.

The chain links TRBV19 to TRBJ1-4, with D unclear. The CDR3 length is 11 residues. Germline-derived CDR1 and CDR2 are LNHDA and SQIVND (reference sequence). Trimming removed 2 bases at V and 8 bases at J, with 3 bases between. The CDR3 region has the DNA TGTGCCAGTAGTATAAGCGAAAAACTGTTTTTT. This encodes CASSISEKLFF.

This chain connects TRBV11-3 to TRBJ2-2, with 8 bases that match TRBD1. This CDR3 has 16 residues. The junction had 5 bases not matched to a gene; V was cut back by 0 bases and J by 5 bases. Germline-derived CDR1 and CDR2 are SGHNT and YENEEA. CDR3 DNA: TGTGCCAGCAGCTTAGAGGACAGGGATTGGACCGGGGAGCTGTTTTTT. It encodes CASSLEDRDWTGELFF.

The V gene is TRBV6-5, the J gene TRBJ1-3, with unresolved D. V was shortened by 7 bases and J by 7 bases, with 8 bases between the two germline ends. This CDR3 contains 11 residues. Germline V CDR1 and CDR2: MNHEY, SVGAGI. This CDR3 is CASINFNTIYF. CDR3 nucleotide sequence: TGTGCCAGCATAAACTTTAACACCATATATTTT.

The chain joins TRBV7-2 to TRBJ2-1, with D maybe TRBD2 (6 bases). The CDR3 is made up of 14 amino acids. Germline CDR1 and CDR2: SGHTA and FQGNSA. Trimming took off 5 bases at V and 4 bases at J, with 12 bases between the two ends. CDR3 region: CASSGASVYNEQFF. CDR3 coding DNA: TGTGCCAGCAGCGGGGCTAGCGTTTACAATGAGCAGTTCTTC.

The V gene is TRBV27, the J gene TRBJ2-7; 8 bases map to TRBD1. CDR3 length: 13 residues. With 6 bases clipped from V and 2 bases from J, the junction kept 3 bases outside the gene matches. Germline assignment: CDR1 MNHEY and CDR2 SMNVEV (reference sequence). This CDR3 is CASSKGQAYEQYF. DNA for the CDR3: TGTGCCAGCAGCAAGGGACAGGCCTACGAGCAGTACTTC.

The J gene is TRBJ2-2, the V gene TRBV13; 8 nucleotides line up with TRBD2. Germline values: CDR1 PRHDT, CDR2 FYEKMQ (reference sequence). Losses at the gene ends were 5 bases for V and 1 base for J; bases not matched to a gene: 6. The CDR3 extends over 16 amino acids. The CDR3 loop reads CASSPPGGENTGELFF. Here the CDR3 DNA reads TGTGCCAGCAGCCCCCCGGGGGGGGAGAACACCGGGGAGCTGTTTTTT. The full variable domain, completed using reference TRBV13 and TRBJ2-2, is AAGVIQSPRHLIKEKRETATLKCYPIPRHDTVYWYQQGPGQDPQFLISFYEKMQSDKGSIPDRFSAQQFSDYHSELNMSSLELGDSALYFCASSPPGGENTGELFFGEGSRLTVL.

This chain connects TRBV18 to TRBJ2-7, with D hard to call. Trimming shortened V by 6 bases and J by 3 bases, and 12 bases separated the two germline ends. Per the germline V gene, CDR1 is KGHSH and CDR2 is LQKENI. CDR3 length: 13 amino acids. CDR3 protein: CASSPSTHYEQYF. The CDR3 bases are TGTGCCAGCTCCCCCTCGACACACTACGAGCAGTACTTC.

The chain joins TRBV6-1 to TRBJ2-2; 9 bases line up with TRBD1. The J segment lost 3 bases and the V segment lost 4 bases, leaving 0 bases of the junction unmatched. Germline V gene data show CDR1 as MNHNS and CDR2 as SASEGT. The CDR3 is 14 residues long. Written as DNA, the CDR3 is TGTGCCAGCAGTGGGGACAGGGACACCGGGGAGCTGTTTTTT. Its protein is CASSGDRDTGELFF.

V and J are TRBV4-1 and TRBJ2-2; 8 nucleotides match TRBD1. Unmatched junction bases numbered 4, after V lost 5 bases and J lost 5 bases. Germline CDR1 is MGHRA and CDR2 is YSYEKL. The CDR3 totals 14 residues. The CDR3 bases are TGCGCCAGCAGCGACAGGGGAAATACCGGGGAGCTGTTTTTT. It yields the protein CASSDRGNTGELFF.

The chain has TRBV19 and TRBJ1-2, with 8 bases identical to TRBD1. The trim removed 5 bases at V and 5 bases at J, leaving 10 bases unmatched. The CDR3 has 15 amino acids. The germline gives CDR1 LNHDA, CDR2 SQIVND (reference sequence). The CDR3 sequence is CASSPGTGNNYGYTF. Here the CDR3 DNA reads TGTGCCAGTAGTCCCGGGACAGGCAACAATTATGGCTACACCTTC.

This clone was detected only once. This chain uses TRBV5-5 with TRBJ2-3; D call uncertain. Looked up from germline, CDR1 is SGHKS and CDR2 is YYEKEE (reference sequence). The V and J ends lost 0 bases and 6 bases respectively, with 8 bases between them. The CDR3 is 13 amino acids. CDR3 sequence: CASSLDPLDTQYF. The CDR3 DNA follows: TGTGCCAGCAGCTTGGACCCCCTGGATACGCAGTATTTT.

In DNA form, the CDR3 reads TGTGCCAGCAGTCCCACAGGGGGCACAGATACGCAGTATTTT. Translated: CASSPTGGTDTQYF. The chain is built from TRBV28 and TRBJ2-3, with 7 bases that match TRBD1. Germline V gives CDR1 MDHEN, CDR2 SYDVKM. With 5 bases clipped from V and 1 base from J, the junction kept 3 bases outside the gene matches. The CDR3 is 14 residues long. Filled out from reference TRBV28 and TRBJ2-3, the complete variable domain reads DVKVTQSSRYLVKRTGEKVFLECVQDMDHENMFWYRQDPGLGLRLIYFSYDVKMKEKGDIPEGYSVSREKKERFSLILESASTNQTSMYLCASSPTGGTDTQYFGPGTRLTVL.